This T cell receptor (beta chain) was captured by sequencing in a study of shared clonotypes between healthy human individuals. Across the study: Three CD4 naive, three CD4 memory, two CD8 naive and one CD8 memory plate were used per donor.

Overall study results and limits: Incompleteness in sorted-subset sequencing, despite large depth, was shown by rarefaction.

V lost 9 bases and J lost 6, with 32 bases in between. The germline gives CDR1 MDHEN, CDR2 SYDVKM. The CDR3 is made up of 18 amino acids. For this clone: Its antigen is currently unknown.

Across several immunoSEQ plates, the genomic DNA of each subset was split evenly. TCRdb's copy holds only in-frame clones and misses some; the assay was immunoSEQ multiplex PCR. The sample contains 190,000 or so clones, around 63% of which appear only once. Sequenced: memory CD4+ T cells sorted from blood. Sample subset: CD45RA-negative fraction. The gene calls are TRBV28 and TRBJ1-1, with no clear D. This receptor was obtained from a young man in good health. CDR3 nucleotides: TGTGCCAGTGATTCAGGAGGTAAGAAAGGTTATCTTATGGCTGAAGCTTTCTTT. Translating it yields CASDSGGKKGYLMAEAFF. Together with reference TRBV28 and TRBJ1-1, the CDR3 gives the full variable domain: DVKVTQSSRYLVKRTGEKVFLECVQDMDHENMFWYRQDPGLGLRLIYFSYDVKMKEKGDIPEGYSVSREKKERFSLILESASTNQTSMYLCASDSGGKKGYLMAEAFFGQGTRLTVV.